These T cell receptor beta chains were read from a single sample in a study of blood T cell repertoires in COVID-19. Using immunoSEQ multiplex PCR, the repertoire was profiled, and TCRdb retains in-frame clones only, with some absent. The repertoire holds about 180,000 clones, with roughly 83% as singletons. Material: peripheral blood. These receptors were obtained from a human donor in a cohort sampled during active COVID-19. Both conserved end residues are part of each CDR3. The D gene is left open where the match is weak. Clone size is shown for a subset of rows, as once, few, many or a class of expanded clone.

V	size	J	D	length	DNA	CDR3
TRBV27	.	TRBJ2-7	.	14	TGTGCCAGCAGTTTTCAGGACGGGGCCTACGAGCAGTACTTC	CASSFQDGAYEQYF
TRBV7-8	few	TRBJ1-5	.	14	TGTGCCAGCAGCCCCAGCCAACTATGGCAGCCCCAGCATTTT	CASSPSQLWQPQHF
TRBV5-1	.	TRBJ1-2	.	14	TGCGCCAGCAGCACGGACACCGGGAACTATGGCTACACCTTC	CASSTDTGNYGYTF
TRBV3-1/TRBV3-2	.	TRBJ2-5	TRBD2	15	TGTGCCAGCAGCCAAGAAGGCACCCCGGGAGGGACCCAGTACTTC	CASSQEGTPGGTQYF
TRBV12-3/TRBV12-4	.	TRBJ1-1	TRBD1	13	TGTGCCAGCAGCCTGGACAGGGGCGCTGAAGCTTTCTTT	CASSLDRGAEAFF
TRBV27	.	TRBJ2-6	.	16	TGTGCCAGCAGTTTATCCTATACCTCTGGGGCCAACGTCCTGACTTTC	CASSLSYTSGANVLTF
TRBV25-1	.	TRBJ2-1	.	13	TGTGCCAGCGGTGGCTATCGAAACAATGAGCAGTTCTTC	CASGGYRNNEQFF
TRBV11-3	once	TRBJ2-7	TRBD2	15	TGTGCCAGCAGCCCGGGACTAGCGGGACGATACGAGCAGTACTTC	CASSPGLAGRYEQYF
TRBV4-3	.	TRBJ1-2	.	13	TGCGCCAGCAGCCAAACAGGTCCCTATGGCTACACCTTC	CASSQTGPYGYTF
TRBV29-1	few	TRBJ1-1	TRBD1	14	TGCAGCGGAAAGACAGGGACCATGAACACTGAAGCTTTCTTT	CSGKTGTMNTEAFF
TRBV6-4	.	TRBJ1-4	.	14	TGTGCCAGCAGTGCGCAGGTCGATAATGAAAAACTGTTTTTT	CASSAQVDNEKLFF
TRBV27	.	TRBJ1-5	.	14	TGTGCCAGCAGTTTACCGGGACAAAATCAGCCCCAGCATTTT	CASSLPGQNQPQHF
TRBV7-9	.	TRBJ1-2	.	12	TGTGCCAGCAGCTCCCTGAGCTATGGCTACACCTTC	CASSSLSYGYTF
TRBV3-1/TRBV3-2	few	TRBJ2-2	.	16	TGTGCCAGCAGCCAAGTCCGCCAGGGTGGTACCGGGGAGCTGTTTTTT	CASSQVRQGGTGELFF
TRBV6-2/TRBV6-3	.	TRBJ1-1	.	16	TGTGCCAGCAGTTACTCGACAGGTTTCATGAACACTGAAGCTTTCTTT	CASSYSTGFMNTEAFF
TRBV5-4	.	TRBJ1-2	TRBD1	13	TGTGCCAGCAGCGAGACAGGGTTCTATGGCTACACCTTC	CASSETGFYGYTF
TRBV27	.	TRBJ2-6	TRBD1	16	TGTGCCAGCAGTGCAGGGACAGGGGACGGGGCCAACGTCCTGACTTTC	CASSAGTGDGANVLTF
TRBV18	.	TRBJ2-6	TRBD1	18	TGTGCCAGCTCACCACCGGGGACAGGGGGCACTGGGGCCAACGTCCTGACTTTC	CASSPPGTGGTGANVLTF
TRBV5-1	.	TRBJ2-1	TRBD1	15	TGCGCCAGCAGCACAGGGACAGGGGGCCCCTATGAGCAGTTCTTC	CASSTGTGGPYEQFF
TRBV28	.	TRBJ1-2	TRBD1	14	TGTGCCAGCAGTGACCGGGACAGGGCCTATGGCTACACCTTC	CASSDRDRAYGYTF
TRBV28	.	TRBJ1-2	.	15	TGTGCCAGCAGTTCCGAAGGAGCTTCTAGTTATGGCTACACCTTC	CASSSEGASSYGYTF
TRBV28	.	TRBJ2-3	TRBD2	17	TGTGCCAGCAGTCAAGGGACTAGCGGGAGACTACTAGATACGCAGTATTTT	CASSQGTSGRLLDTQYF
TRBV6-5	.	TRBJ2-4	TRBD2	13	TGTGCCAGCAGACCTGGCGGGAGGCGGGTTCAGTACTTC	CASRPGGRRVQYF
TRBV7-7	.	TRBJ2-5	TRBD2	14	TGTGCTAGCAGCTTAGCGACTAGCGGAGAGACCCAGTACTTC	CASSLATSGETQYF
TRBV6-5	many	TRBJ1-2	.	12	TGTGCCAGCAGTTACTCAAATAGTGGCTACACCTTC	CASSYSNSGYTF
TRBV6-5	.	TRBJ2-5	TRBD1	15	TGTGCCAGCAGCCCGCTGGGACAGGGTCGGGAGACCCAGTACTTC	CASSPLGQGRETQYF
TRBV11-3	.	TRBJ2-7	TRBD1	15	TGTGCCAGCAGCTTAGCGGGACAGGGGACGTACGAGCAGTACTTC	CASSLAGQGTYEQYF